Detailed here is one T cell receptor beta chain. Its specificity is unknown. The CDR3 consists of 14 residues. CDR1 and CDR2 from the germline V gene are PRHDT and FYEKMQ (reference sequence). The V gene end was trimmed by 8 bases and the J gene end by 6 bases; junction bases not matched to a gene: 6. It was across several immunoSEQ plates that each subset's genomic DNA was evenly split. Here immunoSEQ multiplex PCR was the method, and the copy in TCRdb shows in-frame clones only, minus some. The sample has fewer than 1.4 million clones, about 84% seen once. This record comes from a study of shared clonotypes between healthy human individuals. Across the whole study: CD4 naive and memory got three plates each, CD8 naive two, CD8 memory one.

Study conclusions and caveats: Non-shared clonotypes displayed generation probabilities falling below those of clonotypes present in all four donors. Among donors, sharing of clonotypes was expected to be affected by sequencing depth.

V and J are TRBV13 and TRBJ2-1, with 11 bases matching TRBD2. The sample was memory CD4+ T cells from PBMCs. Documented subset: CD45RA-negative fraction. This clonotype was sampled from a man between 18 and 35 years old in good health. Some clones in this sample may be carry-over from other donors' samples. The CDR3 region is CASLAGGESNEQFF. The DNA for the CDR3 is TGTGCCAGCCTAGCGGGAGGAGAGAGCAATGAGCAGTTCTTC.